This T cell receptor (beta chain) was sequenced for a study of CXCR3-negative and CXCR3-positive naive CD8 T cells. Study-wide background: Overall TRB read output was around 140 million, and each library contained about 1.5 +/- 0.3 million reads.

CDR3 length equals 15 residues. The germline V gene has CDR1 MGHDK and CDR2 SYGVNS. Worth noting for this clonotype: No antigen is known for it.

Overall study results and limits: It was found that naive subsets had comparable surface CD5, and TCR strength was inferred from TRB CDR3 properties. The level of CXCR3 expression partially decreased after cryopreservation; the majority of assays used fresh PBMCs. Relative to memory CD8+ cells, whose diversity was much lower, both naive subsets had comparably high diversity.

Libraries were UMI-labeled 5' RACE TRB cDNA. From the 5' RACE reads, TCRdb lists one entry per CDR3 protein and no DNA. The specimen's table records more than 35,000 distinct CDR3 sequences. The chain couples TRBV25-1 to TRBJ2-7; without DNA, the TCRdb call of TRBD1 cannot be checked. Material for sequencing was memory CD8+ T cells from blood. The receptor's source is a human donor in good health. Some clones in this sample may be carry-over from other donors' samples. The CDR3 reads CASSESQTVSYEQYF.